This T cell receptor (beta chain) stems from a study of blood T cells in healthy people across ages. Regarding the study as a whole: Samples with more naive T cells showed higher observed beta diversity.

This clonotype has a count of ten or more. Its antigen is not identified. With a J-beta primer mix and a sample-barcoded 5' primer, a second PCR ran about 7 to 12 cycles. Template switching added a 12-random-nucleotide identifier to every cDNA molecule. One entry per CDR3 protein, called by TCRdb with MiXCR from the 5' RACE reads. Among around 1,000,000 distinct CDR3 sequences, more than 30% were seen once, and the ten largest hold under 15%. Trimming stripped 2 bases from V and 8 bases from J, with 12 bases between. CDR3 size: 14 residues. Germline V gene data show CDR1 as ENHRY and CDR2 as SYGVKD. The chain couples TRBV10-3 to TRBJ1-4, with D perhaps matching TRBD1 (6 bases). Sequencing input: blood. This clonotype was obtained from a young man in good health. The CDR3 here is CAISEAAGAEKLFF. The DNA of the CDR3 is TGTGCCATCAGTGAGGCGGCAGGGGCCGAAAAACTGTTTTTT.